This TCR beta chain was captured in a study of T cell repertoires in cytomegalovirus infection (dated by TCRdb to about 2019). About the study as a whole: Alongside well-studied HLA-B-restricted epitopes, the peptide stimulations were aimed at recently identified HLA-C-restricted CMV epitopes, whose presentation resists viral immunomodulation. Because public TCR beta signatures pointed to carriage of CMV infection together with the matching HLA type, the HLA type of each donor mattered for the analysis. Broader findings and caveats from the paper: In both this cohort and an independent roughly 350-donor cohort, the cumulative frequency of public TCR beta family members distinguished carriers of CMV infection plus the relevant HLA type. The ex vivo response was dominated by HLA-C-restricted CMV-specific TCR beta clonotypes, and the single most frequent clonotype in two of eight donors was supplied by these HLA-C-restricted clonotypes.

Points on this clonotype: Its antigen target is currently unknown. No base quality information exists; no much larger clone differs at one position.

The sequencer was an Illumina HiSeq 1500. TCRdb applied fastp at Q25 and MiXCR to the public reads, then kept only in-frame beta chains. Rows are unified per CDR3 protein, each entry keeping the most common DNA and genes. The sample includes around 770,000 distinct CDR3 sequences, with 29% observed a single time. The top ten clones comprise roughly 14% of the sample. What this sample's treatment or condition label stands for: in vitro stimulation with specific CMV peptide epitopes to enrich CMV-specific T cells. The origin of this receptor is a human donor in good health (CMV status not recorded). Some clones in this sample may be carry-over from other donors' samples. This specimen consisted of cultured CD8+ T cells from PBMCs, obtained from culture after CMV antigen stimulation.

Here is the DNA: TGTGCCACCCCGGGTCCTCGGGAGACCCAGTACTTC. It encodes CATPGPRETQYF. The chain employs TRBV2 and TRBJ2-5; confidence is insufficient to name the D gene. The CDR3 has 12 amino acids, counting the end cysteine and phenylalanine. CDR3 DNA is the only sequence kept; it has 36 bases, read in frame from the first base. V is pared back by 10 bases and J by 5 bases, with 14 bases lying between the germline termini. Reading the germline V gene gives CDR1 SNHLY and CDR2 FYNNEI.